Shown below are 27 T cell receptor beta chains from a single sample sequenced in a study of beta chain features in type 1 diabetes. Study-level points and caveats: Shorter TCRB CDR3s, moderately but significantly so, marked every one of the four CD4+ subsets in Type 1 diabetes patients.

The isolated RNA, all of it, was reverse transcribed, so expressed TCRB transcripts were what got sequenced. Some clones are missing from TCRdb's copy, which holds only in-frame ones; the method was immunoSEQ multiplex PCR. The data hold hundreds of thousands of clones, with about an eighth observed a single time. Their cognate antigens are unknown. The sample comprised naive CD4+ T cells from blood. Receptors were obtained from a man between 18 and 29 years old with type 1 diabetes.

This chain connects TRBV6-5 to TRBJ2-3; D gene unclear. This CDR3 is built from 14 residues. V lost 0 bases, J lost 3 bases, and 7 bases lay in between. CDR1 is MNHEY, CDR2 SVGAGI, per germline. The CDR3 reads CASSYSSGTDTQYF. The CDR3 DNA reads as TGTGCCAGCAGTTACTCGTCCGGGACAGATACGCAGTATTTT.

This chain links TRBV14 with TRBJ1-1; D perhaps matches TRBD1 (6 bases). This CDR3 contains 14 residues. Germline V lookup: CDR1 SGHDN, CDR2 FVKESK. Between the trimmed V and J ends, which lost 1 base and 6 bases, there was a span of 12 bases. The CDR3 nucleotides read TGTGCCAGCAGCCAAGTCGGGGGCCGCGCTGAAGCTTTCTTT. Its protein product is CASSQVGGRAEAFF.

This clone was counted a few times. The V call is TRBV19, the J call TRBJ2-5, with 8 bases aligning to TRBD1. The germline V gene has CDR1 LNHDA and CDR2 SQIVND (reference sequence). The CDR3 extends over 13 amino acids. J was trimmed by 9 bases and V by 10 bases; bases with no gene match: 13. The CDR3 spells CATARQGPFAQYF. The DNA of the CDR3 is TGTGCCACCGCCAGACAGGGGCCCTTTGCCCAGTACTTC. The variable domain in full, completed from reference TRBV19 and TRBJ2-5, reads DGGITQSPKYLFRKEGQNVTLSCEQNLNHDAMYWYRQDPGQGLRLIYYSQIVNDFQKGDIAEGYSVSREKKESFPLTVTSAQKNPTAFYLCATARQGPFAQYFGPGTRLLVL.

This rearrangement joins TRBV14 to TRBJ1-1; D may be TRBD1 (5 bases). In germline, CDR1 is SGHDN, CDR2 FVKESK. The germline V and J ends were trimmed by 4 bases and 1 base, with 13 bases remaining between them. This CDR3 has 15 residues. CDR3 DNA sequence: TGTGCCAGCAGCCGACGACAGCCCGGGAACACTGAAGCTTTCTTT. This codes for CASSRRQPGNTEAFF.

This clone was seen a few times. This sequence joins TRBV5-6 and TRBJ2-7; D may correspond to TRBD1 or TRBD2 (5 bases each). Germline assignment: CDR1 SGHDT and CDR2 YYEEEE. The CDR3 contains 16 residues. The V gene lost 1 base and the J gene lost 0 bases, with 14 bases spanning the gap. DNA for the CDR3: TGTGCCAGCAGCTTGCCGCCGGGGCAGAGCTCCTACGAGCAGTACTTC. This gives the protein CASSLPPGQSSYEQYF.

This clone was detected only a few times. The chain is built from TRBV25-1 and TRBJ1-1, with D tentatively TRBD1 (6 bases). The CDR3 extends over 14 amino acids. Germline V CDR1 and CDR2: MGHDK, SYGVNS. V lost 3 bases and J lost 1, with 9 bases in between. CDR3 sequence: CASSDQGQNTEAFF. Here the CDR3 DNA reads TGTGCCAGCAGTGACCAGGGACAGAACACTGAAGCTTTCTTT.

In its sample, this clone was seen a few times. The rearrangement uses TRBV7-2 and TRBJ1-1; tentative D call: TRBD1 (5 bases). This CDR3 comprises 15 residues. V lost 4 bases and J 0 bases, leaving 12 bases between the germline ends. Germline CDR1 reads SGHTA; CDR2 reads FQGNSA. CDR3 coding DNA: TGTGCCAGCAGCTCCTCATCGACAGTGAACACTGAAGCTTTCTTT. This encodes CASSSSSTVNTEAFF.

This clone was seen only a few times. This rearrangement joins TRBV5-1 to TRBJ2-7, with 7 bases identical to TRBD2. From germline, CDR1 is SGHRS and CDR2 YFSETQ. The J segment lost 6 bases and the V segment lost 0 bases, leaving 3 bases of the junction unmatched. The CDR3 has 13 residues. The CDR3 DNA follows: TGCGCCAGCAGCTTGGAGGGAGGGGTCGAGCAGTACTTC. Translating it yields CASSLEGGVEQYF.

The J gene is TRBJ2-6, the V gene TRBV7-2, with TRBD1 matching 7 bases. Germline assignment: CDR1 SGHTA and CDR2 FQGNSA. The CDR3 is 17 residues long. The J segment lost 3 bases and the V segment lost 1 base, leaving 6 bases of the junction unmatched. CDR3 residues: CASSLVQGLRGANVLTF. The DNA for the CDR3 is TGTGCCAGCAGCTTAGTACAGGGGTTACGTGGGGCCAACGTCCTGACTTTC.

This clone showed up just a few times. The rearrangement uses TRBV5-5 and TRBJ2-1; the D is unclear. Germline-derived CDR1 and CDR2 are SGHKS and YYEKEE (reference sequence). V lost 0 bases and J 6 bases, leaving 7 bases between the germline ends. This CDR3 has 13 residues. The DNA of the CDR3 is TGTGCCAGCAGCTTGGTAGGGTCCAATGAGCAGTTCTTC. Its protein is CASSLVGSNEQFF.

This clone appeared a few times. In the same sample, other DNA sequences code for this CDR3. The chain uses TRBV7-9 and TRBJ2-1; D not certain. The germline CDR1 and CDR2 sequences are SEHNR and FQNEAQ (reference sequence). The CDR3 has 13 amino acids. V was trimmed by 2 bases and J by 7 bases, leaving 9 bases between them. CDR3 sequence: CASSLTTGNEQFF. CDR3 bases: TGTGCCAGCAGCTTAACCACCGGGAATGAGCAGTTCTTC.

This clone was observed a handful of times. This chain connects TRBV13 to TRBJ2-7; possibly TRBD1 for D (6 bases). Trimming took 5 bases from V and 3 from J, leaving 11 bases between them. CDR1 and CDR2 from the germline V gene are PRHDT and FYEKMQ (reference sequence). This CDR3 has 13 residues. In DNA, the CDR3 is TGTGCCAGCAGCCAGGACAGAGACTACGAGCAGTACTTC. Residues: CASSQDRDYEQYF.

The chain uses TRBV11-3 and TRBJ2-2; D gene unclear. The CDR3 totals 17 residues. The germline V gene has CDR1 SGHNT and CDR2 YENEEA. V lost 0 bases to trimming and J lost 4 bases, with 15 bases between them. CDR3 sequence: CASSLDRGGASTGELFF. CDR3 coding DNA: TGTGCCAGCAGCTTAGATCGAGGCGGTGCGAGCACCGGGGAGCTGTTTTTT. The full variable domain, completed using reference TRBV11-3 and TRBJ2-2, is EAGVVQSPRYKIIEKKQPVAFWCNPISGHNTLYWYLQNLGQGPELLIRYENEEAVDDSQLPKDRFSAERLKGVDSTLKIQPAELGDSAVYLCASSLDRGGASTGELFFGEGSRLTVL.

The J gene is TRBJ1-1, the V gene TRBV7-3; 7 bases agree with TRBD1. Trimming at V came to 5 bases and at J to 8 bases, leaving 8 bases not matched to a gene. The CDR3 spans 13 residues. CDR1 and CDR2 from the germline V gene are SGHTA and FQGTGA. Here the CDR3 reads CASSPSPGQEAFF. CDR3 nucleotides: TGTGCCAGCAGCCCCAGCCCGGGACAGGAAGCTTTCTTT.

The chain employs TRBV2 and TRBJ1-5, with D unclear. Germline CDR1 SNHLY, CDR2 FYNNEI. V was pared by 6 bases and J by 2 bases, with 8 bases between. CDR3 length: 13 residues. CDR3 nucleotide sequence: TGTGCCAGCAGGAGAGTAGGCAATCAGCCCCAGCATTTT. Its translation: CASRRVGNQPQHF.

The J gene is TRBJ2-5, the V gene TRBV5-1; possible D gene TRBD1, 6 bases. This CDR3 spans 14 amino acids. The germline V gene encodes CDR1 SGHRS and CDR2 YFSETQ. The V and J ends lost 3 bases and 4 bases respectively, with 13 bases between them. The DNA of the CDR3 is TGCGCCAGCAGCTACGAGACAGGCCGAGAGACCCAGTACTTC. This encodes CASSYETGRETQYF.

The chain employs TRBV30 and TRBJ1-2; D ambiguous. Germline V CDR1 and CDR2: GTSNPN, SVGIG (reference sequence). V was shortened by 1 base and J by 7 bases, with 13 bases between the two germline ends. The CDR3 spans 13 residues. CDR3 protein: CAWSASLPGGYTF. CDR3 nucleotides: TGTGCCTGGAGTGCCTCCCTTCCGGGTGGCTACACCTTC.

The chain has TRBV7-9 and TRBJ2-1; TRBD1 agrees at 9 bases. The germline gives CDR1 SEHNR, CDR2 FQNEAQ (reference sequence). Unmatched junction bases numbered 7, after V lost 2 bases and J lost 5 bases. This CDR3 is built from 16 residues. The CDR3 region is CASSLTGQGSHNEQFF. The CDR3 coding sequence is TGTGCCAGCAGCTTAACCGGACAGGGGTCCCACAATGAGCAGTTCTTC.

The V and J genes are TRBV5-1 and TRBJ2-5, with D unclear. V lost 7 bases and J 5 bases, leaving 12 bases between the germline ends. This CDR3 is built from 12 residues. Germline CDR1 SGHRS, CDR2 YFSETQ. The CDR3 bases are TGCGCCAGCCGCCCTTCGGGTGAGACCCAGTACTTC. Translation: CASRPSGETQYF. Drawing the rest from reference TRBV5-1 and TRBJ2-5, the complete variable domain is KAGVTQTPRYLIKTRGQQVTLSCSPISGHRSVSWYQQTPGQGLQFLFEYFSETQRNKGNFPGRFSGRQFSNSRSEMNVSTLELGDSALYLCASRPSGETQYFGPGTRLLVL.

This clone has only a few counts. This rearrangement joins TRBV5-1 to TRBJ2-7; maybe TRBD2 (5 bases). The CDR3 runs 14 residues. Trimming stripped 4 bases from V and 6 bases from J, with 17 bases between. Germline V gene lookup returns CDR1 SGHRS and CDR2 YFSETQ. The CDR3 nucleotides read TGCGCCAGCAGCCCATCCCCGACTACGGGCGAGCAGTACTTC. Residues: CASSPSPTTGEQYF.

This clone was picked up a small number of times. The rearrangement joins TRBV30 to TRBJ1-1; no reliable D call. This CDR3 has 10 amino acids. The ends were cut back, 1 base at V and 4 bases at J, with 1 base in the middle. Germline values: CDR1 GTSNPN, CDR2 SVGIG (reference sequence). The CDR3 reads CAWSATEAFF. CDR3 nucleotides: TGTGCCTGGAGTGCCACTGAAGCTTTCTTT.

This clone was observed a few times. The chain is built from TRBV30 and TRBJ1-1; D may be TRBD1 (6 bases). This CDR3 spans 15 amino acids. CDR1 is GTSNPN, CDR2 SVGIG, per germline (reference sequence). V was pared by 3 bases and J by 0 bases, with 14 bases between. CDR3 nucleotides: TGTGCCTGGAGCGCAAGCGGACAGATGAACACTGAAGCTTTCTTT. Its protein is CAWSASGQMNTEAFF.

V usage is TRBV5-1 and J usage is TRBJ2-5; D is unclear. CDR3 length: 14 amino acids. V was cut by 0 bases and J by 0 bases, with 6 bases left in between. Germline assignment: CDR1 SGHRS and CDR2 YFSETQ. This CDR3 reads CASSLEPYQETQYF. The CDR3, as DNA: TGCGCCAGCAGCTTGGAACCGTACCAAGAGACCCAGTACTTC.

The rearrangement uses TRBV7-9 and TRBJ1-5; D is unclear. The CDR3 sequence is 19 residues long. Germline loops: CDR1 SEHNR, CDR2 FQNEAQ (reference sequence). V lost 0 bases to trimming and J lost 4 bases, with 22 bases between them. The CDR3 bases are TGTGCCAGCAGCTTAGCGAGAATGAGGGAAGTGCAGGAAAATCAGCCCCAGCATTTT. Encoded protein: CASSLARMREVQENQPQHF. The full variable domain, its missing parts supplied by reference TRBV7-9 and TRBJ1-5, is DTGVSQNPRHKITKRGQNVTFRCDPISEHNRLYWYRQTLGQGPEFLTYFQNEAQLEKSRLLSDRFSAERPKGSFSTLEIQRTEQGDSAMYLCASSLARMREVQENQPQHFGDGTRLSIL.

The chain combines TRBV27 with TRBJ2-7; TRBD1 is a possible D gene (6 bases). This CDR3 comprises 14 residues. The V gene lost 2 bases and the J gene lost 2 bases, with 10 bases spanning the gap. Germline V CDR1 and CDR2: MNHEY, SMNVEV (reference sequence). CDR3 sequence: CASSLAGQPYEQYF. CDR3 nucleotides: TGTGCCAGCAGTTTAGCAGGACAGCCCTACGAGCAGTACTTC.

The chain employs TRBV6-5 and TRBJ1-6; 7 bases line up with TRBD1. The CDR3 covers 16 residues. The V and J ends lost 0 bases and 10 bases, in that order; junction bases with no gene match: 9. Germline lookup yields CDR1 MNHEY and CDR2 SVGAGI. The CDR3 nucleotides are TGTGCCAGCAGTTACTCGAGGACAGGCTTACGCTCACCCCTCCACTTT. It encodes CASSYSRTGLRSPLHF.

The chain couples TRBV6-5 to TRBJ1-1; D call uncertain. Germline V lookup: CDR1 MNHEY, CDR2 SVGAGI. Trimming removed 0 bases from V and 3 bases from J, with 11 bases in between. The length of the CDR3 is 15 residues. CDR3 coding DNA: TGTGCCAGCAGTTACTCAAGGGTCTTAGACACTGAAGCTTTCTTT. Translating gives CASSYSRVLDTEAFF.